This T cell receptor beta chain was identified during a study of regulatory T cells in long-lasting Graves disease. Findings and caveats of the study: A greater number of public clonotypes (more than 2,500) was shared by persistent patients than by new patients (just over 950). It was possible that the small sample size reduced accuracy. Persistent disease was characterized by preferential usage of TRBV28, TRBJ1-2 and TRBJ2-5.

Trimming left V 4 bases short and J 2 bases short, with 8 bases between. Germline CDR1 SQVTM, CDR2 ANQGSEA. This CDR3 comprises 13 residues. As for time point: persistent/refractory GD, antithyroid drugs over 5 years with positive TRAb. PBMCs were the source of the RNA used for TCR sequencing. From each patient, approximately 9 milliliters of peripheral blood was drawn and collected into an EDTA anticoagulant tube. Comments on this clonotype: The antigen is undetermined.

The authors built TCR beta libraries using iRepertoire HTBI primers and Arm-PCR of CDR3 regions. Each CDR3 protein is one row after TCRdb ran MiXCR on the multiplex PCR reads. The table lists over 650,000 distinct CDR3 sequences, 30% of them singletons. The receptor comes from a female donor with Graves disease. V usage is TRBV29-1 and J usage is TRBJ2-2; D might be TRBD1 or TRBD2, each matching 5 bases. The sequencing here drew on peripheral blood mononuclear cells (PBMCs), taken when the disease was refractory, from a patient treated with antithyroid drugs. In DNA form, the CDR3 reads TGCAGCGTTGGAGGGGTTAACACCGGGGAGCTGTTTTTT. Its translation is CSVGGVNTGELFF.